This T cell receptor beta chain was captured by sequencing in a study of T cells in Graves' hyperthyroidism and ophthalmopathy. TCR beta CDR3 region amplification was performed from RNA transcripts. HTBI primers were employed in a first-round RT-PCR of the TCR CDR3. Each CDR3 protein gets one entry after TCRdb re-called the multiplex PCR reads with MiXCR. This table has 350,000 to 450,000 distinct CDR3 sequences, roughly 15% appearing once. Ten or more counts support this clonotype. The CDR3 is 12 residues long. CDR1 and CDR2 (germline): LGHDT, YNNKEL (reference sequence). The V segment lost 4 bases and the J segment 12 bases; nucleotides outside the gene matches: 6.

The origin of this receptor is a woman younger than 45 with Graves' hyperthyroidism that later progressed to Graves' ophthalmopathy. Sequenced input: blood. The chain joins TRBV3-1 to TRBJ2-1; TRBD1 aligns across 7 bases. CDR3 sequence: CASSRQTGWQFF. Written as DNA, the CDR3 is TGTGCCAGCAGCCGCCAGACAGGGTGGCAGTTCTTC.